The clone carrying this T cell receptor (beta chain) occurred many times. What it binds is unknown. This sample was included in a study of regulatory T cells in long-lasting Graves disease. Study-level information: Recently diagnosed Graves' patients had received antithyroid drugs for under 3 months.

Libraries of TCR beta came from iRepertoire HTBI primers plus Arm-PCR of CDR3 regions. TCRdb itself ran the multiplex PCR reads through MiXCR, one entry per CDR3 protein. The table shows some 320,000 distinct CDR3 sequences, with over 15% occurring only once. Study observations and caveats: Lower TCR diversity was seen in persistent Graves' patients than in newly diagnosed ones.

Time point of the sample: newly diagnosed GD, antithyroid drugs for less than 3 months. PBMC RNA served as the TCR library source. The TCR sequence derives from a female donor with Graves disease. The specimen comprised peripheral blood mononuclear cells (PBMCs), sampled at new diagnosis, from a patient treated with antithyroid drugs.

CDR3 sequence: CASSLAVQYNSPLHF. In nucleotides, the CDR3 is TGTGCCAGCAGCTTAGCGGTGCAGTATAATTCACCCCTCCACTTT. The chain links TRBV7-2 to TRBJ1-6, with D uncertain. Between the trimmed V and J ends, which lost 0 bases and 4 bases, there was a span of 7 bases. Per germline, CDR1 SGHTA and CDR2 FQGNSA. The CDR3 runs to 15 residues.